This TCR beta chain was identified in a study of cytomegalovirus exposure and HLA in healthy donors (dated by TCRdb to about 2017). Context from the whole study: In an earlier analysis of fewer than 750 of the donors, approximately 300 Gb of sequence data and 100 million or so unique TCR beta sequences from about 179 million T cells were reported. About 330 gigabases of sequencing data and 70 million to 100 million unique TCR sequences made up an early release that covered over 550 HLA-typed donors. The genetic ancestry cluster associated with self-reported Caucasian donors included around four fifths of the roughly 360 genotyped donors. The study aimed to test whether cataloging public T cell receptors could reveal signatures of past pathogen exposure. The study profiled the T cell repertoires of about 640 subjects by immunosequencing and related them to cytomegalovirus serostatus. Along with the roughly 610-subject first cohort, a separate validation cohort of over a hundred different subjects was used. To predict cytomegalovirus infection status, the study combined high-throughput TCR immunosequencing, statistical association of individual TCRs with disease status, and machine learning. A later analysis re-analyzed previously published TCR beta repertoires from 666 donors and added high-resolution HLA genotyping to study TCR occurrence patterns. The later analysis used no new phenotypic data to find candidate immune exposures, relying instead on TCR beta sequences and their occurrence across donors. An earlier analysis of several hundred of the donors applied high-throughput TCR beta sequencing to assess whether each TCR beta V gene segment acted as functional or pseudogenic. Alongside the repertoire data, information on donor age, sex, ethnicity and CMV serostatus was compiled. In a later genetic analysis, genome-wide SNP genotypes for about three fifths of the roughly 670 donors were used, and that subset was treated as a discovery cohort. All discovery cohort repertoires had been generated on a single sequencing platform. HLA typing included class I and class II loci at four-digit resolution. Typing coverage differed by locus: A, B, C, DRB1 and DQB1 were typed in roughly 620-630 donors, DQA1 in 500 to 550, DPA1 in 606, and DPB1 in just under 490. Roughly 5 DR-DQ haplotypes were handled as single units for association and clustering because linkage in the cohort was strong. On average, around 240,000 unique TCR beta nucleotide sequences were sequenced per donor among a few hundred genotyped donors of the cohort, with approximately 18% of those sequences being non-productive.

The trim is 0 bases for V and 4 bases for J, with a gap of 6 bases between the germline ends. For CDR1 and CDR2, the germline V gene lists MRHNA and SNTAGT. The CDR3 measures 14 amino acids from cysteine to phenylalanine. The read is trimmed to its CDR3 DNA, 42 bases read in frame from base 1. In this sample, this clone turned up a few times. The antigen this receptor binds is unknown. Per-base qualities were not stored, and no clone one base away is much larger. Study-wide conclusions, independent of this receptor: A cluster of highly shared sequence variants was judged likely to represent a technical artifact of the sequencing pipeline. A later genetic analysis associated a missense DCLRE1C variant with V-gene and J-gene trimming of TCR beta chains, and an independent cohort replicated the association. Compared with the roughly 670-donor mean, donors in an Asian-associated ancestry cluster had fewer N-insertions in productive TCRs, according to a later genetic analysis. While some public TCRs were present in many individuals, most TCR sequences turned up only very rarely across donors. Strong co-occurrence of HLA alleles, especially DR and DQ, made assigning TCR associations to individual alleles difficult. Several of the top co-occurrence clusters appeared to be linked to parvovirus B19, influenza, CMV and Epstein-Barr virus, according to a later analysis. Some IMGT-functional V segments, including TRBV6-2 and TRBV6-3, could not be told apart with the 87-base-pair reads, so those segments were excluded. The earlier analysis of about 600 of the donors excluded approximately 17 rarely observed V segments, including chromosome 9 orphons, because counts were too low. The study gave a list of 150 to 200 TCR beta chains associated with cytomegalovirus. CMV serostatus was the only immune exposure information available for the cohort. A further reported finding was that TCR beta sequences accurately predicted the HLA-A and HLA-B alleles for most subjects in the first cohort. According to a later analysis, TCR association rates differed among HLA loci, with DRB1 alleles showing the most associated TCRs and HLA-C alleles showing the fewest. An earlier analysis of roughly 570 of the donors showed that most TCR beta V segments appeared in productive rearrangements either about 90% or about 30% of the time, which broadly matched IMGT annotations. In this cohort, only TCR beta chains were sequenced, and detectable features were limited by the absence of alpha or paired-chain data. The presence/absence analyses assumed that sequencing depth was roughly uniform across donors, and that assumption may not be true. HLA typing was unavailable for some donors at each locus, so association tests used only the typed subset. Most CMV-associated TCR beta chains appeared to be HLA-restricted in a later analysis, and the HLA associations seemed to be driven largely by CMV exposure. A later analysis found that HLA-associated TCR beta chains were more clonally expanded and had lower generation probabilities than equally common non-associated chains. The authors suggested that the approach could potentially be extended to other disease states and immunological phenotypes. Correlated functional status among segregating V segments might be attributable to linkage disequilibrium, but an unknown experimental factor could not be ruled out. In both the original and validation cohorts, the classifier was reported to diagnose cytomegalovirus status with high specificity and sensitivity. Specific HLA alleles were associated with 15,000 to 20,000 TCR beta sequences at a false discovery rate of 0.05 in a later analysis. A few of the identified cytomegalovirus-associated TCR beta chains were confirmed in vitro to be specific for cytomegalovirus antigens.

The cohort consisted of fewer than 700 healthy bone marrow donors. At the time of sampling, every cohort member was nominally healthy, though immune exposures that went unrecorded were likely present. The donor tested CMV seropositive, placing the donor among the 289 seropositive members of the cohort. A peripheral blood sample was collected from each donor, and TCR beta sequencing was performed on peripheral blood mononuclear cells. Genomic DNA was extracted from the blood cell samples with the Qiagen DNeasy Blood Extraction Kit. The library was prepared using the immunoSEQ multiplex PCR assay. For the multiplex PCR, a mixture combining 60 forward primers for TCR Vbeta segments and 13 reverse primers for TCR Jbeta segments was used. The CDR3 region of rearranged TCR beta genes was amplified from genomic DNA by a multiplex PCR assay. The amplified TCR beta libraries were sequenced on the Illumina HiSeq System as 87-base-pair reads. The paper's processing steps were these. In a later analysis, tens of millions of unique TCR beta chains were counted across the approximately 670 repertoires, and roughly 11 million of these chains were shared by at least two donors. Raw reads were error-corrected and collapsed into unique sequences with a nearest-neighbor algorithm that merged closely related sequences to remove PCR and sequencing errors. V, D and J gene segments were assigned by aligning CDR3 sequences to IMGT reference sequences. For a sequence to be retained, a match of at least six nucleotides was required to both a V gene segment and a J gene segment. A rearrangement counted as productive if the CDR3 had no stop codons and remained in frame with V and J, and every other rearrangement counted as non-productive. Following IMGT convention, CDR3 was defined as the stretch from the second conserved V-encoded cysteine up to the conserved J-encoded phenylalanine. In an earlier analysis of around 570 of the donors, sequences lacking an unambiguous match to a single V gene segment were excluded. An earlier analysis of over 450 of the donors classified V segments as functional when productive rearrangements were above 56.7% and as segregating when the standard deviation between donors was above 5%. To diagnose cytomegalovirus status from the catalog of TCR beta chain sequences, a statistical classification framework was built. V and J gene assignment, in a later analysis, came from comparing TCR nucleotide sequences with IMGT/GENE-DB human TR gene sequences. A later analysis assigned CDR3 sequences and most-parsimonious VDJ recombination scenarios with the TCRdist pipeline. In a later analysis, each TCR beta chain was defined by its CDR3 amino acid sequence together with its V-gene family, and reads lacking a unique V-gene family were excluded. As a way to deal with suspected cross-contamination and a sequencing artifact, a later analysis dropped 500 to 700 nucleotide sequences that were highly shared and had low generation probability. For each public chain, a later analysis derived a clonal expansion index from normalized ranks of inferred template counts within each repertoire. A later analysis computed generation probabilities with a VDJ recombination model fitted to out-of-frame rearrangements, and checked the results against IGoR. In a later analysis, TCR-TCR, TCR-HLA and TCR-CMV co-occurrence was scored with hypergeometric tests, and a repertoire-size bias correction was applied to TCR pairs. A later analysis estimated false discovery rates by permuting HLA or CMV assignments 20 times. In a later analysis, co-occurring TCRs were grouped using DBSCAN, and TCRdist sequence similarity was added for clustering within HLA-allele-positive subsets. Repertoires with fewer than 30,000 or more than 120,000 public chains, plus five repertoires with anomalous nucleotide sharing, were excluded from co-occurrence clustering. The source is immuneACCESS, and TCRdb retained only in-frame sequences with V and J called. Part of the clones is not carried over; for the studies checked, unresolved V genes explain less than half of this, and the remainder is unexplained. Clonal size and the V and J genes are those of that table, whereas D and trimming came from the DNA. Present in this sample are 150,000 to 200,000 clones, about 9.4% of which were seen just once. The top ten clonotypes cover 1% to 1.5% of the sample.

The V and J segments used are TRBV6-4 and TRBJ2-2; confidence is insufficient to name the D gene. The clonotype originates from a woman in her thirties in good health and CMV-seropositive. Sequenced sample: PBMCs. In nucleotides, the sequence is TGTGCCAGCAGTGACTCGCTAACCACCGGGGAGCTGTTTTTT. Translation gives CASSDSLTTGELFF.